This TCR beta chain comes out of a study of blood T cell repertoires in COVID-19. Study background: Some COVID-19 samples were acute and others convalescent; all came from the United States, Italy and Spain. T cells, B-cell-depleted T cells, or PBMCs provided the cDNA or gDNA that served as material.

The V gene end was trimmed by 2 bases and the J gene end by 6 bases; junction bases not matched to a gene: 9. The CDR3 runs to 15 residues. Germline V gene data show CDR1 as SGHNT and CDR2 as YENEEA. Original handling: Amplification from reference gene primers served as the basis for estimated nucleated cell counts. Using immunoSEQ multiplex PCR, the repertoire was profiled, and TCRdb retains in-frame clones only, with some absent. V and J calls and clone size are as listed in that table; D and trimming were resolved from the DNA. Of fewer than 250,000 clones listed, about 86% are singletons. The chain links TRBV11-3 to TRBJ1-1, with TRBD1 identical over 7 bases. Sequencing input: peripheral blood. The receptor was isolated from a woman aged 70-85 years with acute or convalescent COVID-19. In nucleotides, the CDR3 is TGTGCCAGCAGCTTACCCCACAGGGGCACCGCTGAAGCTTTCTTT. Translated: CASSLPHRGTAEAFF.